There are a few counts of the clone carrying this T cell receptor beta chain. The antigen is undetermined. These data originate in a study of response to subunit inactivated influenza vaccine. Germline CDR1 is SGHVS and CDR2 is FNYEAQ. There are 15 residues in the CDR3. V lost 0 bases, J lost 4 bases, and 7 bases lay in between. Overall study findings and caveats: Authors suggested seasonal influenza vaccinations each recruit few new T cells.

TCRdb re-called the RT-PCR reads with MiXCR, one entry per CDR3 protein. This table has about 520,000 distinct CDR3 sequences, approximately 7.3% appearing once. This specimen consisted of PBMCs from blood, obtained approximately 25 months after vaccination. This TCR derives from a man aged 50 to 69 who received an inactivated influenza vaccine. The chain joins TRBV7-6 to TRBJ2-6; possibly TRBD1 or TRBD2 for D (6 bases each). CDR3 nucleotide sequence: TGTGCCAGCAGCTTAGCGGGGGGCGGGGCCAACGTCCTGACTTTC. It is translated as CASSLAGGGANVLTF. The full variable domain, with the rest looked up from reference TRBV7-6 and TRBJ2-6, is GAGVSQSPRYKVTKRGQDVALRCDPISGHVSLYWYRQALGQGPEFLTYFNYEAQQDKSGLPNDRFSAERPEGSISTLTIQRTEQRDSAMYRCASSLAGGGANVLTFGAGSRLTVL.